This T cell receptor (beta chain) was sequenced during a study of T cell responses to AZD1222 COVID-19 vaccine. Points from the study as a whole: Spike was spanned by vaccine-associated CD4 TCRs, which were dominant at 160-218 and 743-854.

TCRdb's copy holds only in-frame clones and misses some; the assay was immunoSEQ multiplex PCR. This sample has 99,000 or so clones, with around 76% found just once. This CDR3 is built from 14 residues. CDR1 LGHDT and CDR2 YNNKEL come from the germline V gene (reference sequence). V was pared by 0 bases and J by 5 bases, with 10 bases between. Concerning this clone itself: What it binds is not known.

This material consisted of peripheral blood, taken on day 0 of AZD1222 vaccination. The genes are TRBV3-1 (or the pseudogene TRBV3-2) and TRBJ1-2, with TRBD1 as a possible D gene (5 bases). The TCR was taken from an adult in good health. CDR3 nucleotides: TGTGCCAGCAGCCAAGACACAGGCATTTATGGCTACACCTTC. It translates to CASSQDTGIYGYTF.